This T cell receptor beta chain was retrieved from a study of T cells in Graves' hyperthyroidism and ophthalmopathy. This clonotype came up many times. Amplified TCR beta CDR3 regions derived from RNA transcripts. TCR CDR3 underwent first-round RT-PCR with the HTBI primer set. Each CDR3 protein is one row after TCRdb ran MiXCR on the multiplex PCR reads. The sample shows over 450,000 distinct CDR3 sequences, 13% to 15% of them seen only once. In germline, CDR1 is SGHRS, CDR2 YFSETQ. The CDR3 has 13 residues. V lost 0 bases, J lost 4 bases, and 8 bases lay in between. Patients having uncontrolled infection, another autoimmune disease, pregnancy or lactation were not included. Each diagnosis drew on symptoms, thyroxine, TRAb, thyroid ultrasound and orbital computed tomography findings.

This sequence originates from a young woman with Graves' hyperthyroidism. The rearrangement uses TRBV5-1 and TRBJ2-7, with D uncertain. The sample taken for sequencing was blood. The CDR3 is CASSLDSAYEQYV. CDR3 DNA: TGCGCCAGCAGCTTGGACAGTGCATACGAGCAGTACGTC.